These 11 T cell receptor beta chains were sequenced from one sample in a study of blood T cell repertoires in COVID-19. This table comes from immunoSEQ multiplex PCR, and its TCRdb copy is limited to in-frame clones, with some not included. Of over 400,000 clones listed, 70% to 90% were seen once; the top ten hold over 1.1%. Sequenced material: peripheral blood. These receptors all stem from a woman in her twenties or thirties with active or convalescent COVID-19.

The rearrangement links TRBV5-1 to TRBJ2-3, with 10 bases aligning to TRBD2. The CDR3 has 17 residues. The ends lost 7 bases at V and 4 bases at J; junction bases unmatched: 15. The germline CDR1 and CDR2 sequences are SGHRS and YFSETQ. In nucleotides, the CDR3 is TGCGCCAGCGTCCCGGCGGCCAGCGGGAGGGTCTCAGATACGCAGTATTTT. This gives the protein CASVPAASGRVSDTQYF.

The chain uses TRBV28 and TRBJ2-5, with 12 nucleotides matching TRBD2. With 2 bases clipped from V and 7 bases from J, the junction kept 8 bases outside the gene matches. Per the germline V gene, CDR1 is MDHEN and CDR2 is SYDVKM. This CDR3 has 16 residues. The CDR3 reads CASSLASGGVRGTQYF. The CDR3 region has the DNA TGTGCCAGCAGTTTAGCTAGCGGGGGGGTCCGGGGGACCCAGTACTTC.

This clone was seen more than once but under ten times. V is TRBV27 and J is TRBJ1-4; the match to TRBD1 covers 7 bases. Unmatched junction bases numbered 11, after V lost 2 bases and J lost 8 bases. In germline, CDR1 is MNHEY, CDR2 SMNVEV (reference sequence). This CDR3 spans 16 amino acids. CDR3 DNA: TGTGCCAGCAGTTTAGGCCCAGGACAGGTTGGCGAAAAACTGTTTTTT. This encodes CASSLGPGQVGEKLFF.

The chain couples TRBV4-1 to TRBJ1-2; tentative D call: TRBD1 (6 bases). Germline V gene sequence: CDR1 MGHRA, CDR2 YSYEKL. V was shortened by 2 bases and J by 1 base, with 14 bases between the two germline ends. This CDR3 is built from 16 residues. CDR3 in DNA: TGCGCCAGCAGCCAACGTAGCAGGGGATATAACTATGGCTACACCTTC. Protein: CASSQRSRGYNYGYTF.

This chain joins TRBV14 and TRBJ1-6; 7 nucleotides match TRBD1. J gave up 3 bases and V 2 bases, and 1 base lay outside the gene matches. The CDR3 runs to 15 residues. The germline CDR1 and CDR2 sequences are SGHDN and FVKESK. The CDR3 is CASSQHRGYNSPLHF. CDR3 bases: TGTGCCAGCAGCCAACACAGGGGCTATAATTCACCCCTCCACTTT.

In nucleotides, the CDR3 is TGTGCCAGCAGCTTAAACATGGTATGGGAGCAGTACTTC. Residues: CASSLNMVWEQYF. The chain joins TRBV5-6 to TRBJ2-7; no firm D call. V was pared by 2 bases and J by 7 bases, with 13 bases between. This CDR3 contains 13 residues. Per the germline V gene, CDR1 is SGHDT and CDR2 is YYEEEE.

V gene TRBV15 combines with J gene TRBJ1-5; 7 bases map to TRBD1. The CDR3 has 16 residues. The germline V gene has CDR1 LNHNV and CDR2 YYDKDF (reference sequence). J lost 6 bases, V lost 2 bases, and 10 bases had no gene match. CDR3 sequence reads: CATSRYLAGGSQPQHF. The CDR3 bases are TGTGCCACCAGCAGATACTTGGCAGGGGGTTCTCAGCCCCAGCATTTT.

V is TRBV2 and J is TRBJ1-5; D might be TRBD1 (6 bases). Germline-derived CDR1 and CDR2 are SNHLY and FYNNEI. V lost 5 bases and J 2 bases, leaving 19 bases between the germline ends. This CDR3 region has 17 residues. DNA for the CDR3: TGTGCCAGCAGTCCAGCCGACTTTCGACAGGGCAATCAGCCCCAGCATTTT. Protein: CASSPADFRQGNQPQHF.

This clone has just a few counts. The chain carries TRBV6-5 and TRBJ1-1, with TRBD1 as a possible D gene (6 bases). Germline loops: CDR1 MNHEY, CDR2 SVGAGI. Deletions cut 5 bases from V and 11 bases from J, with 18 bases between. This CDR3 comprises 13 residues. This chain's CDR3 is CASSLPAGAVAFF. DNA for the CDR3: TGTGCCAGCAGTCTCCCGGCGGGGGCTGTTGCTTTCTTT.

Here the CDR3 reads CASSTRLAGESYNEQFF. Written as DNA, the CDR3 is TGTGCCAGTAGTACAAGACTAGCGGGAGAATCGTACAATGAGCAGTTCTTC. J is TRBJ2-1 and V is TRBV19; 12 bases map to TRBD2. The CDR3 contains 17 residues. The V and J ends lost 4 bases and 4 bases, in that order; junction bases with no gene match: 8. CDR1 and CDR2 (germline): LNHDA, SQIVND (reference sequence).

The chain combines TRBV27 with TRBJ1-5; 7 bases align to TRBD1. Germline V gives CDR1 MNHEY, CDR2 SMNVEV (reference sequence). The V gene end was trimmed by 5 bases and the J gene end by 8 bases; junction bases not matched to a gene: 12. This CDR3 has 15 amino acids. CDR3 protein: CASSPAGGGREPQHF. The DNA of the CDR3 is TGTGCCAGCAGTCCTGCGGGAGGGGGCAGGGAGCCCCAGCATTTT.